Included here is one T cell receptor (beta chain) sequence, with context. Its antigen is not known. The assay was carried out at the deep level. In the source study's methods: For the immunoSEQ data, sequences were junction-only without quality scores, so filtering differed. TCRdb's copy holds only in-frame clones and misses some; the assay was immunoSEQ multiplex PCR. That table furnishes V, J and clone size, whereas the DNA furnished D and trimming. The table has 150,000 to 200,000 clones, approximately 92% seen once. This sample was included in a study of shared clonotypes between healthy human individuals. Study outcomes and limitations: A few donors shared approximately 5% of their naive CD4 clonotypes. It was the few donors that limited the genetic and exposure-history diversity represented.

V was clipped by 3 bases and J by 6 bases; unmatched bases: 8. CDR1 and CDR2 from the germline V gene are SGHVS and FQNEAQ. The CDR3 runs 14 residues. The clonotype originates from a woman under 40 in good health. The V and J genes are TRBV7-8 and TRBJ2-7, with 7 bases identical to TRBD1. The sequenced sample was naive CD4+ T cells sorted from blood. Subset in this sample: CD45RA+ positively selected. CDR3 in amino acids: CASSLYQGVVEQYF. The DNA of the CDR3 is TGTGCCAGCAGCTTGTACCAGGGGGTGGTCGAGCAGTACTTC. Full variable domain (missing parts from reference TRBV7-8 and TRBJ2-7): GAGVSQSPRYKVAKRGQDVALRCDPISGHVSLFWYQQALGQGPEFLTYFQNEAQLDKSGLPSDRFFAERPEGSVSTLKIQRTQQEDSAVYLCASSLYQGVVEQYFGPGTRLTVT.